This T cell receptor (beta chain) was profiled in a study of control samples from healthy donors and cancer patients. V lost 7 bases, J lost 5 bases, and 14 bases lay in between. Germline V lookup: CDR1 SQVTM, CDR2 ANQGSEA. The CDR3 spans 12 residues. Clones were read by immunoSEQ multiplex PCR, and TCRdb kept only the in-frame ones, dropping some. The sample gives some 150,000 clones, 95% to 96% of which show up once; about 0.94% is in the top ten. Sequencing was carried out using blood. The receptor was isolated from a woman aged 25-40 years in good health. The gene calls are TRBV29-1 and TRBJ2-5, with D perhaps TRBD1 (6 bases). CDR3 nucleotide sequence: TGCAGCGCCGACAGGTGTGGTGAGACCCAGTACTTC. Its protein is CSADRCGETQYF.